This passage covers 5 T cell receptor beta chains from one sample sequenced in a study of vaccination effects on CD4 cells after COVID-19. Assay: immunoSEQ multiplex PCR; the TCRdb copy retains only in-frame clones and omits some. The data contain under 70,000 clones, around two thirds of them seen just once; the ten biggest clones take up around 2.4%. No antigen has been assigned to these receptors. At the end of roughly 9 days of culture, CD4+ T cells were isolated. All study participants received two doses of BNT162b2 or mRNA-1273 vaccine. This specimen consisted of CD4+ T cells from PBMCs cultured without peptide, obtained after COVID-19 vaccination. The receptor set was obtained from a human donor who received a COVID-19 vaccine.

In its sample, this clone was seen a few times. This chain links TRBV5-1 with TRBJ1-2; D perhaps matches TRBD1 (5 bases). The CDR3 spans 13 residues. CDR1 and CDR2 from the germline V gene are SGHRS and YFSETQ. Trimming pared 5 bases from V and 3 bases from J, leaving 11 bases between. CDR3 coding DNA: TGCGCCAGCAGTTTAGACAGCTACTATGGCTACACCTTC. Protein product: CASSLDSYYGYTF.

The chain carries TRBV7-9 and TRBJ1-2; D is possibly TRBD1 (5 bases). Per germline, CDR1 SEHNR and CDR2 FQNEAQ (reference sequence). Trimming left V 6 bases short and J 2 bases short, with 13 bases between. The CDR3 loop spans 14 amino acids. The DNA of the CDR3 is TGTGCCAGCAGTATCGGACGGGACAACTATGGCTACACCTTC. Protein sequence: CASSIGRDNYGYTF.

The chain recombines TRBV27 with TRBJ2-3; D gene uncertain. Germline assignment: CDR1 MNHEY and CDR2 SMNVEV (reference sequence). This CDR3 contains 16 residues. Trimming cost V 8 bases and J 0 bases, with 18 bases left between them. The CDR3 spells CASSTSGTYSTDTQYF. In DNA, the CDR3 is TGTGCCAGCTCGACCTCCGGAACTTACAGCACAGATACGCAGTATTTT.

The chain carries TRBV7-2 and TRBJ2-3; D uncertain. Germline lookup yields CDR1 SGHTA and CDR2 FQGNSA. Between the trimmed V and J ends, which lost 5 bases and 10 bases, there was a span of 10 bases. The CDR3 consists of 11 residues. Here the CDR3 reads CASSAVVAQYF. For the CDR3, the DNA is TGTGCCAGCAGCGCGGTGGTTGCGCAGTATTTT. The full variable domain, its missing parts supplied by reference TRBV7-2 and TRBJ2-3, is GAGVSQSPSNKVTEKGKDVELRCDPISGHTALYWYRQSLGQGLEFLIYFQGNSAPDKSGLPSDRFSAERTGGSVSTLTIQRTQQEDSAVYLCASSAVVAQYFGPGTRLTVL.

The chain has TRBV18 and TRBJ2-2; D gene uncertain. V lost 3 bases to trimming and J lost 7 bases, with 12 bases between them. The CDR3 consists of 14 residues. Germline values: CDR1 KGHSH, CDR2 LQKENI. The CDR3 spells CASSPDLSYGELFF. The CDR3, as DNA: TGTGCCAGCTCACCGGACCTAAGCTACGGGGAGCTGTTTTTT.